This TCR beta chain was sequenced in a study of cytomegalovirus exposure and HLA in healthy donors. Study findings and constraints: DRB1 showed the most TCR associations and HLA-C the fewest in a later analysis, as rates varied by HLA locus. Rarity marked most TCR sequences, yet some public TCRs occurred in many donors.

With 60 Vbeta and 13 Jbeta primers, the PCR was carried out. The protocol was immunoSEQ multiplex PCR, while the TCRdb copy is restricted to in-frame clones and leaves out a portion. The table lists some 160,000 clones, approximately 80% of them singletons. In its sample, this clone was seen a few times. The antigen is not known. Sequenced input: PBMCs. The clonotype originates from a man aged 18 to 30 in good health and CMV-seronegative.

CDR3 nucleotide sequence: TGTGCCAGCAACCCGGGACAGCGCCATAATTCACCCCTCCACTTT. Residues: CASNPGQRHNSPLHF. The chain combines TRBV7-8 with TRBJ1-6; TRBD1 aligns across 7 bases. The CDR3 totals 15 residues. Germline-derived CDR1 and CDR2 are SGHVS and FQNEAQ. After removal of 7 bases from V and 5 bases from J, the junction contained 8 bases not matched to a gene.